This entry is about one T cell receptor (beta chain). In its sample, this clone was seen once. The target of this receptor is not known. Base qualities are not at hand, and no much larger clone is one base apart. The same CDR3 also results from other DNA sequences found in this sample. Preparation of the library involved the immunoSEQ multiplex PCR assay. This is the immuneACCESS table as TCRdb keeps it, with only in-frame sequences that have V and J called. A part of the clones is gone; compared with another copy, unresolved V genes explain less than half, and the rest is unexplained. In this sample the table shows tens of thousands of clones, around 87% of which occur a single time. 5.1% of the sample is taken by the ten largest. The sample originates from a study of T cell changes during pregnancy in multiple sclerosis (dated by TCRdb to between 2019 and 2020). Background for the entire study: Changes in the T cell repertoire over the course of pregnancy were examined in this study in women with multiple sclerosis.

The germline V gene sets CDR1 to MRHNA and CDR2 to SNTAGT. For this chain, trimming is 3 bases at the V end and 3 bases at the J end, and the number of junction bases without a gene match is 2. The CDR3 goes from the cysteine to the phenylalanine over 14 residues. Just the 42-base CDR3 DNA is kept, in frame starting at base 1. This TCR was sampled from a female donor in good health, enrolled as a control in a pregnancy study. The source was peripheral blood, collected after pregnancy. The chain couples TRBV6-4 to TRBJ2-3; TRBD2 matches 8 bases in the middle. The nucleotides read TGTGCCAGCAGTGAACGGGGGGGGACAGATACGCAGTATTTT. Its product reads: CASSERGGTDTQYF.